These 16 T cell receptor beta chains were sequenced from one sample in a study of blood T cell repertoires in COVID-19 (TCRdb year 2020). Library construction relied on the immunoSEQ multiplex PCR assay. Drawn from immuneACCESS, this table holds only the in-frame rearrangements with V and J called that TCRdb kept. Clones are partly lost; checked studies trace under half to an unresolved V gene and leave the rest unexplained. Counted in this sample were approximately 170,000 clones; around 86% of them appeared once. Over 10% of the sample lies in the top ten. Sequencing was performed on peripheral blood. The origin of the receptors is a man in his 70s who had recovered from COVID-19.

The chain links TRBV7-9 to TRBJ2-5; 7 bases line up with TRBD1. Germline V lookup: CDR1 SEHNR, CDR2 FQNEAQ (reference sequence). Unmatched junction bases numbered 7, after V lost 2 bases and J lost 1 base. The length of the CDR3 is 16 residues. The DNA of the CDR3 is TGTGCCAGCAGCTTATTAGGGGGCCTTTCCCAAGAGACCCAGTACTTC. It is translated as CASSLLGGLSQETQYF.

This clone appeared a single time. The V and J genes are TRBV19 and TRBJ1-1, with unresolved D. Trimming stripped 0 bases from V and 0 bases from J, with 5 bases between. Germline V CDR1 and CDR2: LNHDA, SQIVND (reference sequence). The CDR3 length is 14 residues. CDR3 in DNA: TGTGCCAGTAGTATAGATCTCCTGAACACTGAAGCTTTCTTT. It codes for CASSIDLLNTEAFF.

The V call is TRBV5-4, the J call TRBJ2-2; 11 bases are shared with TRBD2. This CDR3 is built from 16 residues. The V and J ends lost 4 bases and 2 bases, in that order; junction bases with no gene match: 4. Germline-derived CDR1 and CDR2 are SGHNT and YYREEE (reference sequence). CDR3 region: CASSRTSGGNTGELFF. DNA of the CDR3: TGTGCCAGCAGCCGTACTAGCGGGGGTAACACCGGGGAGCTGTTTTTT.

This chain connects TRBV15 to TRBJ1-6; weak D call: TRBD1 (6 bases). CDR1 and CDR2 from the germline V gene are LNHNV and YYDKDF (reference sequence). V was trimmed by 4 bases and J by 4 bases, leaving 23 bases between them. CDR3 length equals 19 residues. For the CDR3, the DNA is TGTGCCACCAGCACTAGCATCCTCCGGGGGGGCGCATATAATTCACCCCTCCACTTT. Protein product: CATSTSILRGGAYNSPLHF.

This chain uses TRBV6-5 with TRBJ2-1; D unclear. The CDR3 length is 15 residues. Germline CDR1 is MNHEY and CDR2 is SVGAGI. V was clipped by 2 bases and J by 6 bases, with 14 bases between them. CDR3: CASSYNLALVNEQFF. CDR3 coding DNA: TGTGCCAGCAGTTACAACCTTGCCCTAGTCAATGAGCAGTTCTTC.

Note on this clone: The sample contains more than one DNA sequence encoding this CDR3. The CDR3 spells CASSSSYEQYF. The CDR3 DNA reads TGTGCCAGCAGCTCTTCCTACGAGCAGTACTTC. V and J are TRBV5-6 and TRBJ2-7; D remains ambiguous. This CDR3 is built from 11 residues. The germline V gene encodes CDR1 SGHDT and CDR2 YYEEEE. V lost 3 bases to trimming and J lost 1 base, with 2 bases between them. Full variable domain (remainder filled in from reference TRBV5-6 and TRBJ2-7): DAGVTQSPTHLIKTRGQQVTLRCSPKSGHDTVSWYQQALGQGPQFIFQYYEEEERQRGNFPDRFSGHQFPNYSSELNVNALLLGDSALYLCASSSSYEQYFGPGTRLTVT.

V usage is TRBV28 and J usage is TRBJ2-1; maybe TRBD1 (6 bases). Trimming took off 3 bases at V and 5 bases at J, with 14 bases between the two ends. This CDR3 has 15 amino acids. Germline values: CDR1 MDHEN, CDR2 SYDVKM. The CDR3 region is CASSLMGARNNEQFF. CDR3 DNA sequence: TGTGCCAGCAGTTTGATGGGGGCTAGGAACAATGAGCAGTTCTTC.

CDR3 bases: TGTGCCAGCAGCCCCTCCAATCAGCCCCAGCATTTT. Encoded protein: CASSPSNQPQHF. This chain links TRBV7-8 with TRBJ1-5; D not certain. The V gene's germline CDR1 is SGHVS and CDR2 FQNEAQ. Trimming took 5 bases from V and 3 from J, leaving 5 bases between them. CDR3 size: 12 residues.

CDR3 protein: CASSSGHVQNEKLFF. The CDR3 nucleotides are TGTGCCAGCAGCTCCGGACACGTCCAGAATGAAAAACTGTTTTTT. The chain uses TRBV5-4 and TRBJ1-4; D might be TRBD1 (5 bases). Deletions cut 3 bases from V and 5 bases from J, with 14 bases between. Germline-derived CDR1 and CDR2 are SGHNT and YYREEE (reference sequence). The CDR3 runs to 15 residues.

The genes are TRBV19 and TRBJ1-2; 7 nucleotides match TRBD1. The CDR3 contains 14 residues. From germline, CDR1 is LNHDA and CDR2 SQIVND (reference sequence). Trimming took 5 bases from V and 5 from J; bases not matched to a gene: 8. CDR3 loop: CASSRGTEKYGYTF. In nucleotides, the CDR3 is TGTGCCAGTAGTCGGGGGACAGAGAAGTATGGCTACACCTTC.

This clone was counted once. The chain combines TRBV5-6 with TRBJ2-5; TRBD2 agrees at 8 bases. Germline V gene sequence: CDR1 SGHDT, CDR2 YYEEEE. The CDR3 contains 16 residues. The V gene end was trimmed by 1 base and the J gene end by 5 bases; junction bases not matched to a gene: 10. The CDR3 sequence: CASSLIAGTRGETQYF. CDR3 bases: TGTGCCAGCAGCTTGATTGCCGGGACTAGAGGGGAGACCCAGTACTTC.

The V call is TRBV18, the J call TRBJ2-2; TRBD1 matches at 7 bases. With 4 bases clipped from V and 5 bases from J, the junction kept 10 bases outside the gene matches. Germline-derived CDR1 and CDR2 are KGHSH and LQKENI. This CDR3 contains 16 residues. The CDR3 sequence is CASSLNPGTATGELFF. The CDR3 DNA reads as TGTGCCAGCTCACTAAATCCGGGGACAGCGACCGGGGAGCTGTTTTTT.

Only one count was recorded for this clone. The chain couples TRBV19 to TRBJ2-2, with 16 nucleotides matching TRBD2. In germline, CDR1 is LNHDA, CDR2 SQIVND (reference sequence). J gave up 4 bases and V 5 bases, and 7 bases lay outside the gene matches. CDR3 length equals 18 residues. The CDR3 loop reads CASSSGLAGGPGTGELFF. The CDR3, as DNA: TGTGCCAGTAGTTCGGGACTAGCGGGAGGGCCGGGCACCGGGGAGCTGTTTTTT.

The V call is TRBV6-5, the J call TRBJ1-2; D is possibly TRBD1 (5 bases). The CDR3 length is 14 residues. V lost 6 bases to trimming and J lost 0 bases, with 11 bases between them. Germline-derived CDR1 and CDR2 are MNHEY and SVGAGI. CDR3 sequence reads: CASSKQGSNYGYTF. The CDR3 nucleotides read TGTGCCAGCAGCAAGCAGGGCTCTAACTATGGCTACACCTTC.

The chain has TRBV9 and TRBJ2-7, with D tentatively TRBD2 (7 bases). The CDR3 is 15 residues long. Germline CDR1 is SGDLS and CDR2 is YYNGEE. The ends were cut back, 0 bases at V and 4 bases at J, with 14 bases in the middle. The CDR3 here is CASSVALGGAYEQYF. The DNA for the CDR3 is TGTGCCAGCAGCGTAGCGCTGGGGGGGGCGTACGAGCAGTACTTC.

This chain connects TRBV21-1 to TRBJ1-2; the table gives TRBD1 as D, unverified against the DNA. TRBV21-1 is listed as a pseudogene. The CDR3 is 10 residues long. The CDR3 sequence: CASSSYGYTF. The DNA of the CDR3 is TGTGCCAGCAGCTCATATGGCTACACCTTC.